These 30 T cell receptor beta chains came from one sample sequenced in a study of blood T cells in healthy people across ages. A second roughly 6 to 12 cycle PCR used barcoded and J-beta primers. One entry per CDR3 protein results from TCRdb running MiXCR on the 5' RACE reads. In the table there are 1 million to 1.2 million distinct CDR3 sequences, 35% to 40% of which are singletons. Sequences were obtained from blood. These receptors came from a man aged 18 to 29 in good health.

V gene TRBV4-1 combines with J gene TRBJ1-1, with D possibly TRBD1 on 5 matching bases. V lost 3 bases and J 2 bases, leaving 16 bases between the germline ends. CDR3 length equals 16 residues. Germline CDR1 MGHRA, CDR2 YSYEKL. CDR3 bases: TGCGCCAGCAGCCAGGTTAATATTCAGGGTAACACTGAAGCTTTCTTT. Its protein product is CASSQVNIQGNTEAFF.

The rearrangement joins TRBV6-4 to TRBJ1-5, with D possibly matching TRBD1 (6 bases). Trimming left V 8 bases short and J 4 bases short, with 12 bases between. CDR1 is MRHNA and CDR2 is SNTAGT in the germline V gene. The CDR3 consists of 13 residues. CDR3 bases: TGTGCCAGCTCCCGGGACAAGAATCAGCCCCAGCATTTT. Encoded protein: CASSRDKNQPQHF.

The chain has TRBV2 and TRBJ2-2; the D gene is possibly TRBD2 (6 bases). There are 16 residues in the CDR3. The germline V gene has CDR1 SNHLY and CDR2 FYNNEI. Trimming stripped 8 bases from V and 4 bases from J, with 20 bases between. CDR3 loop: CASWDRRGEVTGELFF. The CDR3 nucleotides read TGTGCCAGCTGGGACCGGCGAGGGGAGGTCACCGGGGAGCTGTTTTTT.

The chain links TRBV27 to TRBJ1-6; tentatively, D is TRBD1 (5 bases). This CDR3 region has 14 residues. Germline-derived CDR1 and CDR2 are MNHEY and SMNVEV (reference sequence). Trimming shortened V by 2 bases and J by 8 bases, and 10 bases separated the two germline ends. CDR3 in amino acids: CASSLQGFDSPLHF. The DNA for the CDR3 is TGTGCCAGCAGTTTACAGGGCTTTGATTCACCCCTCCACTTT.

In the case of this clonotype: An end of the junction differs from the germline gene, which may be a read error. The gene calls are TRBV7-9 and TRBJ2-1; no clear D. CDR1 is SEHNR and CDR2 is FQNEAQ in the germline V gene (reference sequence). This CDR3 has 14 amino acids. For the CDR3, the DNA is TGTGCCAGCGGCTTAGGATCCAGAACCAATGAGCAGTTCTTC. Translation gives CASGLGSRTNEQFF.

This rearrangement joins TRBV9 to TRBJ2-3; a weak D match, TRBD1 (5 bases). V gave up 0 bases and J gave up 1 base, with 24 bases separating them. The CDR3 consists of 20 residues. Germline-derived CDR1 and CDR2 are SGDLS and YYNGEE. This CDR3 reads CASSVDSGYRTSAGTDTQYF. The CDR3, as DNA: TGTGCCAGCAGCGTAGACTCAGGGTACAGGACGTCGGCGGGCACAGATACGCAGTATTTT. The full variable domain, its missing parts supplied by reference TRBV9 and TRBJ2-3, is DSGVTQTPKHLITATGQRVTLRCSPRSGDLSVYWYQQSLDQGLQFLIQYYNGEERAKGNILERFSAQQFPDLHSELNLSSLELGDSALYFCASSVDSGYRTSAGTDTQYFGPGTRLTVL.

The table lists this clonotype with many counts. This chain joins TRBV4-1 and TRBJ2-3, with 13 bases that match TRBD2. The CDR3 extends over 19 amino acids. Germline V lookup: CDR1 MGHRA, CDR2 YSYEKL. The V gene end was trimmed by 2 bases and the J gene end by 2 bases; junction bases not matched to a gene: 10. This chain's CDR3 is CASSQFTSGGGPVTDTQYF. The DNA for the CDR3 is TGCGCCAGCAGCCAATTCACTAGCGGGGGGGGCCCCGTCACAGATACGCAGTATTTT.

The chain is built from TRBV6-6 and TRBJ2-6; the D is unclear. Trimming left V 8 bases short and J 2 bases short, with 10 bases between. Germline V gene data show CDR1 as MNHNY and CDR2 as SVGAGI (reference sequence). This CDR3 has 14 residues. This CDR3 is CASLGNPGANVLTF. In DNA form, the CDR3 reads TGTGCCAGCTTAGGGAACCCTGGGGCCAACGTCCTGACTTTC.

This clonotype was counted once. CDR3 sequence (DNA): TGTGCCAGCAGTTACCCGAGGGGGCGTAATGAAAAACTGTTTTTT. Residues: CASSYPRGRNEKLFF. V and J are TRBV6-2 or TRBV6-3 and TRBJ1-4; 7 nucleotides align to TRBD1. This CDR3 is built from 15 residues. Germline lookup yields CDR1 MNHEY and CDR2 SVGEGT. V lost 2 bases, J lost 4 bases, and 4 bases stayed unmatched.

This clonotype was counted once. The chain links TRBV20-1 to TRBJ2-1; possibly TRBD2 for D (5 bases). The ends were cut back, 2 bases at V and 8 bases at J, with 16 bases in the middle. The CDR3 spans 14 residues. Germline CDR1 reads DFQATT; CDR2 reads SNEGSKA (reference sequence). CDR3 coding DNA: TGCAGTGCTAGAACGGGCGGGCGTGGGTATGAGCAGTTCTTC. It is translated as CSARTGGRGYEQFF.

This clonotype was counted a few times. The chain recombines TRBV12-5 with TRBJ1-1, with D maybe TRBD1 (6 bases). V was pared by 3 bases and J by 11 bases, with 19 bases between. Per the germline V gene, CDR1 is LGHNT and CDR2 is FRNRAP. The CDR3 is 14 amino acids. CDR3 sequence (DNA): TGTGCTAGTGGTTTCAATGAGCCAGGGGAGGAGGCTTTCTTT. This sequence encodes CASGFNEPGEEAFF.

The rearrangement joins TRBV7-2 to TRBJ1-1; D unclear. The germline gives CDR1 SGHTA, CDR2 FQGNSA. The CDR3 is made up of 15 amino acids. V lost 2 bases and J 4 bases, leaving 14 bases between the germline ends. CDR3 in DNA: TGTGCCAGCAGCTTAAAGGCCCTCGGAGGCACTGAAGCTTTCTTT. Protein sequence: CASSLKALGGTEAFF.

This chain joins TRBV4-2 and TRBJ2-7; no reliable D call. Per germline, CDR1 LGHNA and CDR2 YNFKEQ. With 0 bases removed from V and 6 bases from J, the gap between germline ends came to 6 bases. This CDR3 has 12 amino acids. CDR3 protein: CASSQDLSEQYF. DNA for the CDR3: TGTGCCAGCAGCCAAGATCTTAGCGAGCAGTACTTC.

The rearrangement uses TRBV29-1 and TRBJ2-1; 7 bases line up with TRBD2. The DNA end lines up better with TRBJ2-7; the J call may be wrong. The CDR3 length is 13 residues. Germline lookup yields CDR1 SQVTM and CDR2 ANQGSEA. Here the CDR3 DNA reads TGCAGCACCCAGGCGGGGGTCAACAATGAGCAGTACTTC. It encodes CSTQAGVNNEQYF.

There are a few counts of this clonotype. The chain recombines TRBV20-1 with TRBJ2-1; 8 positions agree with TRBD1. Trimming removed 5 bases from V and 3 bases from J; junction bases left unmatched: 9. Germline V gives CDR1 DFQATT, CDR2 SNEGSKA (reference sequence). CDR3 length equals 15 residues. The CDR3 region is CSAGPPDRVYNEQFF. The CDR3 DNA follows: TGCAGTGCTGGTCCCCCGGACAGGGTCTACAATGAGCAGTTCTTC.

This clonotype has only a few counts. The chain's CDR3 is CAISESLVGTEAFF. Written as DNA, the CDR3 is TGTGCCATCAGTGAGTCCTTGGTTGGGACTGAAGCTTTCTTT. V usage is TRBV10-3 and J usage is TRBJ1-1; unclear D gene. The germline gives CDR1 ENHRY, CDR2 SYGVKD. The CDR3 spans 14 residues. The V gene lost 0 bases and the J gene lost 5 bases, with 10 bases spanning the gap.

Regarding this clonotype: An end of the junction does not agree with germline; a read error may underlie this. The chain joins TRBV3-1 to TRBJ1-2; D gene uncertain. The CDR3 runs to 17 residues. The germline V gene has CDR1 LGHDT and CDR2 YNNKEL (reference sequence). The CDR3 is CANSQVYEATYNYGYTF. CDR3 in DNA: TGTGCCAACAGCCAAGTCTACGAGGCGACTTACAACTATGGCTACACCTTC.

J is TRBJ2-1 and V is TRBV7-9; 9 nucleotides line up with TRBD2. The CDR3 has 17 amino acids. CDR1 is SEHNR and CDR2 is FQNEAQ in the germline V gene (reference sequence). Germline trimming cut 1 base from V and 0 bases from J; bases unmatched to any gene: 4. The chain's CDR3 is CASSLGTSDRSYNEQFF. The CDR3, as DNA: TGTGCCAGCAGCTTAGGGACTAGCGATCGCTCCTACAATGAGCAGTTCTTC.

The V call is TRBV12-3 or TRBV12-4, the J call TRBJ2-5; weak D call: TRBD1 (6 bases). With 5 bases removed from V and 5 bases from J, the gap between germline ends came to 12 bases. CDR3 length: 13 amino acids. The CDR3 DNA reads TGTGCCAGCAGTGCCCCAGGGGTGGAGACCCAGTACTTC. It is translated as CASSAPGVETQYF.

Comments on this clonotype: At one end, the junction sequence differs from germline, possibly due to a read error. The CDR3, as DNA: TGTGCCAACAGTTACCGCAATGAGCAGTTCTTC. This encodes CANSYRNEQFF. The chain carries TRBV6-2 or TRBV6-3 and TRBJ2-1; D gene ambiguous. The CDR3 has 11 residues. Germline V gene sequence: CDR1 MNHEY, CDR2 SVGEGT.

The gene calls are TRBV5-4 and TRBJ2-1; D may be TRBD1 (5 bases). V was cut by 2 bases and J by 2 bases, with 11 bases left in between. The germline CDR1 and CDR2 sequences are SGHNT and YYREEE (reference sequence). This CDR3 is 15 amino acids long. The CDR3 spells CASSFDSRTYNEQFF. CDR3 bases: TGTGCCAGCAGCTTTGACAGCAGGACCTACAATGAGCAGTTCTTC. The variable domain in full, completed from reference TRBV5-4 and TRBJ2-1, reads ETGVTQSPTHLIKTRGQQVTLRCSSQSGHNTVSWYQQALGQGPQFIFQYYREEENGRGNFPPRFSGLQFPNYSSELNVNALELDDSALYLCASSFDSRTYNEQFFGPGTRLTVL.

This clonotype was seen a few times. V is TRBV18 and J is TRBJ2-5, with a tentative D call TRBD2 (6 bases). V lost 3 bases, J lost 11 bases, and 16 bases lay in between. The CDR3 sequence is 13 residues long. The V gene's germline CDR1 is KGHSH and CDR2 LQKENI. CDR3 DNA sequence: TGTGCCAGCTCACCGGGACCTTCTCGGGAGCAGTACTTC. Its protein is CASSPGPSREQYF. The whole variable domain, filled in from reference TRBV18 and TRBJ2-5, reads NAGVMQNPRHLVRRRGQEARLRCSPMKGHSHVYWYRQLPEEGLKFMVYLQKENIIDESGMPKERFSAEFPKEGPSILRIQQVVRGDSAAYFCASSPGPSREQYFGPGTRLLVL.

This clonotype has at least ten counts. The chain employs TRBV29-1 and TRBJ2-1; TRBD2 matches at 15 bases. The V gene end was trimmed by 6 bases and the J gene end by 0 bases; junction bases not matched to a gene: 6. The germline CDR1 and CDR2 sequences are SQVTM and ANQGSEA. The CDR3 sequence is 17 residues long. CDR3: CSVVGLAGGASYNEQFF. The CDR3 DNA sequence: TGCAGCGTGGTAGGACTAGCGGGGGGGGCCTCCTACAATGAGCAGTTCTTC.

The CDR3 DNA reads as TGCGCCAGCAGCCAAGACGACAGATTGAACACTGAAGCTTTCTTT. It codes for CASSQDDRLNTEAFF. The chain couples TRBV4-3 to TRBJ1-1; TRBD1 is a possible D gene (5 bases). The V end lost 0 bases, the J end lost 0 bases, and 8 bases lay between the germline ends. The germline gives CDR1 LGHNA, CDR2 YSLEER. The CDR3 sequence is 15 residues long.

This clonotype showed up just a few times. The rearrangement links TRBV20-1 to TRBJ2-3; the D call may be TRBD1 or TRBD2 (6 bases each). Germline-derived CDR1 and CDR2 are DFQATT and SNEGSKA (reference sequence). V was pared by 1 base and J by 2 bases, with 13 bases between. The CDR3 has 15 residues. CDR3 in amino acids: CSARAQRGDTDTQYF. CDR3 coding DNA: TGCAGTGCTAGAGCCCAGAGGGGGGACACAGATACGCAGTATTTT.

This clonotype showed up just a few times. The CDR3 DNA sequence: TGCAGTGCCCTAGACAGGGTCAATGCTTTCTTT. Its protein product is CSALDRVNAFF. V is TRBV20-1 and J is TRBJ1-1, with 7 bases lining up with TRBD1. From germline, CDR1 is DFQATT and CDR2 SNEGSKA (reference sequence). The CDR3 sequence is 11 residues long. With 6 bases clipped from V and 11 bases from J, the junction kept 9 bases outside the gene matches.

On this clonotype: Sequence at one end of the junction differs from germline and may be a read error. V is TRBV6-2 or TRBV6-3 and J is TRBJ2-3, with 9 bases identical to TRBD1. Germline-derived CDR1 and CDR2 are MNHEY and SVGEGT. The CDR3 is made up of 18 amino acids. CDR3: CTSSHLYGQGRFTDTQYF. The CDR3 coding sequence is TGTACCAGCAGTCACCTATATGGACAGGGGAGATTCACAGATACGCAGTATTTT.

The J gene is TRBJ1-1, the V gene TRBV6-6, with D unclear. V dropped 2 bases and J dropped 3 bases, with 7 bases sitting between them. The CDR3 totals 13 residues. The germline V gene has CDR1 MNHNY and CDR2 SVGAGI (reference sequence). The CDR3 loop reads CASSYGLDTEAFF. The CDR3 DNA reads TGTGCCAGCAGTTACGGGTTGGACACTGAAGCTTTCTTT.

V gene TRBV4-3 combines with J gene TRBJ2-1; D perhaps matches TRBD1 (5 bases). Germline lookup yields CDR1 LGHNA and CDR2 YSLEER. Trimming stripped 0 bases from V and 3 bases from J, with 12 bases between. The CDR3 contains 16 residues. The CDR3 here is CASSQDRGKGYNEQFF. The CDR3 DNA reads as TGCGCCAGCAGCCAAGATAGGGGAAAGGGCTACAATGAGCAGTTCTTC.

This clonotype appeared many times. The chain couples TRBV4-3 to TRBJ2-3, with D possibly being TRBD1 (6 bases). CDR1 and CDR2 (germline): LGHNA, YSLEER. The V gene lost 4 bases and the J gene lost 1 base, with 9 bases spanning the gap. This CDR3 region has 14 residues. CDR3 nucleotides: TGCGCCAGCAGCCGTTCAGGGGGCACAGATACGCAGTATTTT. It yields the protein CASSRSGGTDTQYF.